Detailed here is one TCR beta chain. Sequenced by immunoSEQ multiplex PCR; TCRdb stores in-frame clones only, minus some. This sample carries roughly 270,000 clones, approximately 81% of them seen once, and the ten largest clones take around 2.5%. The CDR3 has 18 amino acids. Germline CDR1 MNHNS, CDR2 SASEGT. The V segment lost 4 bases and the J segment 1 base; nucleotides outside the gene matches: 10. This sample is part of a study of blood T cell repertoires in COVID-19. About the study: Donors in the United States, Italy and Spain gave samples during acute or convalescent COVID-19. T cells, B-cell-depleted T cells, or PBMCs provided the cDNA or gDNA that served as material.

The chain is built from TRBV6-1 and TRBJ2-4, with 10 bases identical to TRBD2. The source material was PBMCs or T cells enriched from blood (not recorded which). The sequence derives from a woman aged 50 to 60 who had recovered from COVID-19. The DNA of the CDR3 is TGTGCCAGCAGTGGAAGTCCTAGCGGGAGTTCGGCCAAAAACATTCAGTACTTC. Protein sequence: CASSGSPSGSSAKNIQYF.